What follows describes a single T cell receptor (beta chain). This record belongs to a study of read filtering for tumor transcriptome and immune sequencing. Molecular barcoded adaptors covering alpha/delta and beta/gamma chains were used on roughly 400 ng RNA. Each CDR3 protein gets one entry after TCRdb re-called the reads with MiXCR. The sample lists roughly 56,000 distinct CDR3 sequences, about 19% occurring once. The germline V and J ends were trimmed by 6 bases and 0 bases, with 11 bases remaining between them. The CDR3 spans 14 residues. The clonotype comes from a donor aged 40 or older with multiple myeloma. The chain couples TRBV12-3 or TRBV12-4 to TRBJ1-1, with D possibly being TRBD1 (5 bases). The material sequenced was a population of CD138-negative cells sorted from bone marrow. CDR3 in amino acids: CASSKDRVNTEAFF. The CDR3 coding sequence is TGTGCCAGCAGCAAAGACAGAGTGAACACTGAAGCTTTCTTT.